Detailed here is one T cell receptor beta chain. The record originates from a study of T-cell reconstitution after alpha-beta-depleted transplantation in children. The ends lost 7 bases at V and 7 bases at J; junction bases unmatched: 15. The CDR3 loop spans 16 amino acids. A TCRbeta library incorporating unique molecular identifiers was prepared. TCRdb redid the calling of the PCR reads with MiXCR, one entry per CDR3 protein. Here the sample spans about 690,000 distinct CDR3 sequences, over 15% being singletons. The sequencing here drew on PBMCs from the stem cell graft donor, taken from the stem cell graft. This chain uses TRBV12-3 or TRBV12-4 with TRBJ2-3; 9 bases align to TRBD1. This TCR was recovered from a human donor who donated a stem cell graft to a child with acute myeloid leukemia. CDR3 coding DNA: TGTGCCAGCAACCGAGGAGGGACAGGGAGGATTCATACGCAGTATTTT. It is translated as CASNRGGTGRIHTQYF.